This T cell receptor (beta chain) is from a study of T-cell reconstitution after alpha-beta-depleted transplantation in children. Findings and limits, study-wide: Reportedly, roughly two months post-transplant, alpha-beta T cells arose from several hundred expanded graft clones. Certain patients had high TCRbeta diversity at day 60, and it came from recipient T cells and thymic progenitors that survived. Newly produced T cells mostly accounted for T-cell counts and diversity one year post-transplant.

CDR1 and CDR2 from the germline V gene are SGHVS and FQNEAQ. V was pared by 5 bases and J by 5 bases, with 19 bases between. The CDR3 extends over 15 amino acids. This clonotype is large (0.1 to 1%) by share. Its antigen is unidentified. The library targeted TCRbeta and was prepared with unique molecular identifiers. One entry per CDR3 protein, called by TCRdb with MiXCR from the PCR reads. The data contain about 350,000 distinct CDR3 sequences, 15% to 20% of them singletons. The TCR comes from a male patient between 2 and 10 years old who had a stem cell transplant for acute lymphoblastic leukemia, so the T cells may come from the graft donor. Sequenced material: PBMCs, mostly from graft donor cells, taken 360 days after TCRalphabeta/CD19-depleted stem cell transplant. V usage is TRBV7-8 and J usage is TRBJ2-7; D gene ambiguous. CDR3: CASSIDESPEDEQYF. CDR3 nucleotides: TGTGCCAGCAGCATTGATGAATCTCCCGAGGACGAGCAGTACTTC.